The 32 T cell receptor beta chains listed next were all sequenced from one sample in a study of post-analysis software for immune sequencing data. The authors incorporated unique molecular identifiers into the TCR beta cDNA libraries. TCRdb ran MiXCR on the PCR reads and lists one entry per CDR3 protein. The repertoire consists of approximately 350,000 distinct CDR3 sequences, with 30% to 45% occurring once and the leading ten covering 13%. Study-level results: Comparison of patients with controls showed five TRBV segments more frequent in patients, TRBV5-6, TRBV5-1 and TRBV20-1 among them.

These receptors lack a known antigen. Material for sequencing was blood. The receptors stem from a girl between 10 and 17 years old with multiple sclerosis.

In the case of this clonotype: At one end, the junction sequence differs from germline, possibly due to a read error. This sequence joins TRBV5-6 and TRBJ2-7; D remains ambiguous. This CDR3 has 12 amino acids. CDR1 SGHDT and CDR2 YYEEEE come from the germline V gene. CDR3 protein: CACSLAGYEQYF. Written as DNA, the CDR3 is TGTGCCTGCAGCTTGGCCGGCTACGAGCAGTACTTC. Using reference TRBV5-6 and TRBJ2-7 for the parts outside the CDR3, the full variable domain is DAGVTQSPTHLIKTRGQQVTLRCSPKSGHDTVSWYQQALGQGPQFIFQYYEEEERQRGNFPDRFSGHQFPNYSSELNVNALLLGDSALYLCACSLAGYEQYFGPGTRLTVT.

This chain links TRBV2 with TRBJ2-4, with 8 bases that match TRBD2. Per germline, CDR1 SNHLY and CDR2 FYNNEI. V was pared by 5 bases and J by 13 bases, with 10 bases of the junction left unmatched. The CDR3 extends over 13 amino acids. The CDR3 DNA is TGTGCCAGCAGTAAGCCCAGCGGGGGAGAGCAGTACTTC. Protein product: CASSKPSGGEQYF.

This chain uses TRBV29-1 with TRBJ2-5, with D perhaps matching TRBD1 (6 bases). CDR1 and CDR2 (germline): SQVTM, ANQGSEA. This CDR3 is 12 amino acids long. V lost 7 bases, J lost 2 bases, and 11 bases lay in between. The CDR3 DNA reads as TGCAGCGCTGACAGGTCACAAGAGACCCAGTACTTC. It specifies CSADRSQETQYF.

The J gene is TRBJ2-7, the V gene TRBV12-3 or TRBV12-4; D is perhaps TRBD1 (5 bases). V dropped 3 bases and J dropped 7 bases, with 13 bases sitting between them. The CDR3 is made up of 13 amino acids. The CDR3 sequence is CASSFSGFLEQYF. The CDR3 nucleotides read TGTGCCAGCAGTTTCTCAGGGTTCTTGGAGCAGTACTTC.

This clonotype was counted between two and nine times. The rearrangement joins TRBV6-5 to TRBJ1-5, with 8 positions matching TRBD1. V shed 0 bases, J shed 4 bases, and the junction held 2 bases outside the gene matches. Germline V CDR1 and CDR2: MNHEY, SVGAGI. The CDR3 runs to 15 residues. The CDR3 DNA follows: TGTGCCAGCAGTTACTCGACAGGGGCGAATCAGCCCCAGCATTTT. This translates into CASSYSTGANQPQHF.

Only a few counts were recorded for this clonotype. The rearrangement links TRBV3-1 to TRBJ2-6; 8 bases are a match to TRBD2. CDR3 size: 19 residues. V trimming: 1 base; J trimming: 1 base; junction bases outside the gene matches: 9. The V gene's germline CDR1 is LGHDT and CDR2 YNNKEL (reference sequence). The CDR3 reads CASSQADGGAESGANVLTF. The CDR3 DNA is TGTGCCAGCAGCCAAGCTGACGGGGGGGCCGAGTCTGGGGCCAACGTCCTGACTTTC.

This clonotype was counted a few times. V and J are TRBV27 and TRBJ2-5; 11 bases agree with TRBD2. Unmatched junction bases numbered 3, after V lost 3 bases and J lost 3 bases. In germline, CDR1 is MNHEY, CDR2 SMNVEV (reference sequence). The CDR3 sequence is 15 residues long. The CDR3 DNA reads TGTGCCAGCAGTTTGATGGGACTAGCGGAAGAGACCCAGTACTTC. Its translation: CASSLMGLAEETQYF.

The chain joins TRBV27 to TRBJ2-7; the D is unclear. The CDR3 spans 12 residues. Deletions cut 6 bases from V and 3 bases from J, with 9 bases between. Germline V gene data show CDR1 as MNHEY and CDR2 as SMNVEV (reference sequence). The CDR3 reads CASSSSNYEQYF. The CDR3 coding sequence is TGTGCCAGCAGCTCTAGTAACTACGAGCAGTACTTC.

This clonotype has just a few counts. Written as DNA, the CDR3 is TGTGCCAGCACTCTACAGTGGGGGAACTATGGCTACACCTTC. Translated: CASTLQWGNYGYTF. The chain employs TRBV7-9 and TRBJ1-2; D perhaps matches TRBD1 (5 bases). Germline V gene data show CDR1 as SEHNR and CDR2 as FQNEAQ (reference sequence). CDR3 length: 14 residues. V was pared by 7 bases and J by 2 bases, with 14 bases between.

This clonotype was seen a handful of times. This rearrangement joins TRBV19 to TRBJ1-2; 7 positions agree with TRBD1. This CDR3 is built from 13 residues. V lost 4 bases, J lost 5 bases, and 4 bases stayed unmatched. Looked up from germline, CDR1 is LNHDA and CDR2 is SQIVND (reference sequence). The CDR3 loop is CASSTWDSYGYTF. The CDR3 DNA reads TGTGCCAGTAGTACGTGGGACAGTTATGGCTACACCTTC.

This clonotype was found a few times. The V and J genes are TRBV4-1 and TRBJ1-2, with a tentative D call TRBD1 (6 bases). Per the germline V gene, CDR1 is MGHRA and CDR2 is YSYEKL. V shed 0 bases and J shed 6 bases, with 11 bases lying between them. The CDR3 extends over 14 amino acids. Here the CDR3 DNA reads TGCGCCAGCAGCCAAGAGGGGGACACGAATGGCTACACCTTC. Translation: CASSQEGDTNGYTF.

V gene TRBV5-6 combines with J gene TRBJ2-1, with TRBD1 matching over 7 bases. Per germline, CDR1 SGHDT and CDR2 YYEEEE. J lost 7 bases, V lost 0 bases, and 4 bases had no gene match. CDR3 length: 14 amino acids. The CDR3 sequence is CASSLGQGRNEQFF. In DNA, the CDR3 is TGTGCCAGCAGCTTGGGACAGGGCAGGAATGAGCAGTTCTTC.

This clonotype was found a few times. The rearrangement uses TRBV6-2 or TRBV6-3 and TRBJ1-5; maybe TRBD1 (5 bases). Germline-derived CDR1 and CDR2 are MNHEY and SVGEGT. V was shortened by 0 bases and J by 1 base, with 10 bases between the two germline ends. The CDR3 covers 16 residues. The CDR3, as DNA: TGTGCCAGCAGTTACTCCAGGGCTTTCAGCAATCAGCCCCAGCATTTT. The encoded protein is CASSYSRAFSNQPQHF.

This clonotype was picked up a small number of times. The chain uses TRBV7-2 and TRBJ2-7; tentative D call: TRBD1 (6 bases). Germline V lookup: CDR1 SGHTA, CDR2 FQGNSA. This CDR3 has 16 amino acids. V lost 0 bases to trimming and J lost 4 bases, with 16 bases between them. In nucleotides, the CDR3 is TGTGCCAGCAGCTTAGCTGGCAGGGGATCCCCTTACGAGCAGTACTTC. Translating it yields CASSLAGRGSPYEQYF.

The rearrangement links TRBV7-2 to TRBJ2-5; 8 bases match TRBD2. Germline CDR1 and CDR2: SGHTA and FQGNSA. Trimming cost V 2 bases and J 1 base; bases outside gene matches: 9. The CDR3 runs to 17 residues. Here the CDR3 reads CASSLRGAGGSQETQYF. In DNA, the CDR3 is TGTGCCAGCAGCTTAAGGGGGGCGGGGGGATCCCAAGAGACCCAGTACTTC. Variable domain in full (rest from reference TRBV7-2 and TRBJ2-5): GAGVSQSPSNKVTEKGKDVELRCDPISGHTALYWYRQSLGQGLEFLIYFQGNSAPDKSGLPSDRFSAERTGGSVSTLTIQRTQQEDSAVYLCASSLRGAGGSQETQYFGPGTRLLVL.

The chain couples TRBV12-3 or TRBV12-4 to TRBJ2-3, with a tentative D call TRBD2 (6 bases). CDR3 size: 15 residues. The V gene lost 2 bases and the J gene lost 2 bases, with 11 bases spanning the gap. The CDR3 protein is CASSLRTTPTDTQYF. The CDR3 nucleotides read TGTGCCAGCAGTTTACGGACTACCCCCACAGATACGCAGTATTTT.

The CDR3 is CASSQDALAGAYEQYF. CDR3 DNA: TGTGCCAGCAGCCAAGATGCTCTAGCAGGGGCCTACGAGCAGTACTTC. The chain recombines TRBV4-2 with TRBJ2-7, with a tentative D call TRBD1 (6 bases). The CDR3 has 16 residues. Between the trimmed V and J ends, which lost 0 bases and 2 bases, there was a span of 14 bases. Germline V gene data show CDR1 as LGHNA and CDR2 as YNFKEQ.

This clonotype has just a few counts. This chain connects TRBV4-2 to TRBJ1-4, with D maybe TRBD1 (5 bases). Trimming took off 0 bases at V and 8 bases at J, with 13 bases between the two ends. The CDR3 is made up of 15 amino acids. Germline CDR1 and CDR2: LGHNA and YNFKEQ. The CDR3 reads CASSQDYGGVEKLFF. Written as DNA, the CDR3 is TGTGCCAGCAGCCAAGATTATGGGGGTGTAGAAAAACTGTTTTTT.

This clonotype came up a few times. The CDR3 here is CSARPYSGGLFEQFF. The CDR3 DNA follows: TGCAGTGCTAGGCCCTACTCGGGGGGGCTATTTGAGCAGTTCTTC. This rearrangement joins TRBV20-1 to TRBJ2-1, with TRBD2 matching over 8 bases. This CDR3 has 15 residues. Germline CDR1 is DFQATT and CDR2 is SNEGSKA (reference sequence). V lost 3 bases and J lost 9; bases outside the gene matches: 13.

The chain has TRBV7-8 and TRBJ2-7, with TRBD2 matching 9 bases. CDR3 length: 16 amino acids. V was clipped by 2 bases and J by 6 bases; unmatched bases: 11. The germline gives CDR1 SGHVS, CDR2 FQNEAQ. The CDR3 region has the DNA TGTGCCAGCAGCTTAACTTGGCTAGCGGGGACCTGCGAGCAGTACTTC. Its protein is CASSLTWLAGTCEQYF.

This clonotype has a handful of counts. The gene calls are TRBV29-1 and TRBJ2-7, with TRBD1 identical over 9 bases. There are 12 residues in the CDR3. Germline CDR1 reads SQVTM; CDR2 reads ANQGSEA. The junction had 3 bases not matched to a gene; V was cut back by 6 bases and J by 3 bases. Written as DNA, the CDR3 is TGCAGCGTCAAGGGACAGGGCTACGAGCAGTACTTC. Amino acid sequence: CSVKGQGYEQYF.

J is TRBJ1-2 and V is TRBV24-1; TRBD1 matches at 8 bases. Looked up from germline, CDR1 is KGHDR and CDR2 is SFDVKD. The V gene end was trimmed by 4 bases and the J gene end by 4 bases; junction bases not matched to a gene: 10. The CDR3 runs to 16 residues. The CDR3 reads CATSDRTRTGLYGYTF. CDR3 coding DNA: TGTGCCACCAGTGACCGTACCCGGACAGGGCTCTATGGCTACACCTTC.

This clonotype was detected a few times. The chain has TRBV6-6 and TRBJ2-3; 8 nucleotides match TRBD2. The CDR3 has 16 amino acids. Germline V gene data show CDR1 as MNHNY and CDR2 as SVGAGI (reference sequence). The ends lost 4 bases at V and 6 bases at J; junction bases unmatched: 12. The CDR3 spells CASSSDWRGVPDTQYF. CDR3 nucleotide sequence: TGTGCCAGCAGTTCGGACTGGCGGGGGGTTCCTGATACGCAGTATTTT.

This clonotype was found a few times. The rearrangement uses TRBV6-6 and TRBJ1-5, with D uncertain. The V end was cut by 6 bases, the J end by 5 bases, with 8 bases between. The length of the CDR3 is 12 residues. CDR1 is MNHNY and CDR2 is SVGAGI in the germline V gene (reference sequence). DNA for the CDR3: TGTGCCAGCAGCCTCCCAGATCAGCCCCAGCATTTT. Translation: CASSLPDQPQHF.

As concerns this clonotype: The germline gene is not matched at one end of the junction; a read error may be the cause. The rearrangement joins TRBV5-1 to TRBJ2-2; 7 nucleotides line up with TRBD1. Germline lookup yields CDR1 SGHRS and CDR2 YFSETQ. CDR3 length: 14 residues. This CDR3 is CASSLQQGTGERFF. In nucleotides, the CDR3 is TGCGCCAGCAGCTTACAACAGGGGACCGGGGAGCGGTTTTTT.

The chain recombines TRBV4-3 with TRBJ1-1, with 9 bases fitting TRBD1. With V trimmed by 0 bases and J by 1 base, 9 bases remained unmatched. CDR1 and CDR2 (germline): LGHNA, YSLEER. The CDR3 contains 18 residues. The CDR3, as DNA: TGCGCCAGCAGCCAAGATCTTCCAGGACAGGGGCCGAACACTGAAGCTTTCTTT. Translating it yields CASSQDLPGQGPNTEAFF.

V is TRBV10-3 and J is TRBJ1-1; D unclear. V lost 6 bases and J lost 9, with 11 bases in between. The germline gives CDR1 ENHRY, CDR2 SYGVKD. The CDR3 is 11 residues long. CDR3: CAISFDHKAFF. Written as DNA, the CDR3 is TGTGCCATCAGCTTCGATCACAAAGCTTTCTTT.

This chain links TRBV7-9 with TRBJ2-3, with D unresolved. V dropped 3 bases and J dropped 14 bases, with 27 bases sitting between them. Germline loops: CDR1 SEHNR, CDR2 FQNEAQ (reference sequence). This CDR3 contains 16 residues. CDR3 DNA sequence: TGTGCCAGCAGCTTGCAAGGTCAAGCCTCTTTGCCCCCCCGGTATTTT. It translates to CASSLQGQASLPPRYF.

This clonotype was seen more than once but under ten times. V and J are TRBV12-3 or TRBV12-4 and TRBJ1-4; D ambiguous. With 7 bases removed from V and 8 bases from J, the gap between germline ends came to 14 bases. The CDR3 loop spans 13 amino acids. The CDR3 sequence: CASNSNTAEKLFF. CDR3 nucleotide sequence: TGTGCCAGCAACTCCAACACAGCCGAAAAACTGTTTTTT.

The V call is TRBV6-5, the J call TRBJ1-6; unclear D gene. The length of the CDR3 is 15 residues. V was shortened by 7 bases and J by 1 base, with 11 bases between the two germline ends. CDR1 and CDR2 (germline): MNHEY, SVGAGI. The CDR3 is CASTLGRSYNSPLHF. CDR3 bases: TGTGCCAGCACCCTAGGGCGGTCCTATAATTCACCCCTCCACTTT.

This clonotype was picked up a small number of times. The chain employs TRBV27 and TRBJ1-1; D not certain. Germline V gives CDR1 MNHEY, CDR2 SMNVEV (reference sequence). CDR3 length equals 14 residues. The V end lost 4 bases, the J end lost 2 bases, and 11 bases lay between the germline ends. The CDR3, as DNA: TGTGCCAGCAGTTCCCTTGGGTTTAACACTGAAGCTTTCTTT. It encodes CASSSLGFNTEAFF.

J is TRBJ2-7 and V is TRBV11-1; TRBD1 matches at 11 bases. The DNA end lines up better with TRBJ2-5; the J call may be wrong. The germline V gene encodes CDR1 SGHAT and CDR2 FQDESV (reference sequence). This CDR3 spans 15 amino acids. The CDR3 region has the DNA TGTGCCAGCACAAGTCGGGACAGGGGGGACGAGACCCAGTACTTC. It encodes CASTSRDRGDETQYF.